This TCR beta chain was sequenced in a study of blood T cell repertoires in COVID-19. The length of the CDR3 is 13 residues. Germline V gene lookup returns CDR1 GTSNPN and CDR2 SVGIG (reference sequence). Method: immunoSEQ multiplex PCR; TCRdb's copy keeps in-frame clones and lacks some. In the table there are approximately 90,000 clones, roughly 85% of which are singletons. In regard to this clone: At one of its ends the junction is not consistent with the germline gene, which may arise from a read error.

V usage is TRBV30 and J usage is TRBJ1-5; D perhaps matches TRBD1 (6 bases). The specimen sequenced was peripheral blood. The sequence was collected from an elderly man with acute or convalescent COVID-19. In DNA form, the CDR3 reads TGTGCCTGGGCGTACAGGGAGACGAAGCCTCAGCATTTT. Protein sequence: CAWAYRETKPQHF.